The 28 T cell receptor beta chains below were found in one sample sequenced in a study of radiation and T cells in renal cell carcinoma. As for time point: baseline pretreatment blood. The treatment denotes: 15 Gy SBRT to primary tumor, nephrectomy 4 weeks later. Assay: immunoSEQ multiplex PCR; the TCRdb copy retains only in-frame clones and omits some. The data contain 150,000 or so clones, about 88% of them seen just once; the ten biggest clones take up over 3.5%. Sequenced here: blood, sampled from a patient whose treatment included radiotherapy and nephrectomy. These receptors were obtained from a woman in her sixties or seventies with renal cell carcinoma.

The rearrangement links TRBV29-1 to TRBJ1-2; the D gene is possibly TRBD1 (6 bases). Germline V gene data show CDR1 as SQVTM and CDR2 as ANQGSEA. The CDR3 length is 14 residues. V lost 2 bases and J lost 4, with 14 bases in between. The CDR3 coding sequence is TGCAGCGTTGAACGACAGGTGGGAGGCTATGGCTACACCTTC. Translation: CSVERQVGGYGYTF.

The chain links TRBV21-1 to TRBJ2-4; the DNA was not used to check the table's D call, TRBD2. TRBV21-1 is a listed pseudogene. The CDR3 is 17 amino acids. For the CDR3, the DNA is TGTGCCAGCAGCATCCTAGCGGGGGGGCGTTCCAAAAACATTCAGTACTTC. Amino acids: CASSILAGGRSKNIQYF.

This chain links TRBV9 with TRBJ2-3, with a weak D call TRBD2 (7 bases). From germline, CDR1 is SGDLS and CDR2 YYNGEE. The CDR3 is 20 residues long. Trimming took off 4 bases at V and 0 bases at J, with 27 bases between the two ends. In DNA form, the CDR3 reads TGTGCCAGCAGCCCACCACTAGGGGGGGGCGTCGAAACAAGCACAGATACGCAGTATTTT. Amino acid sequence: CASSPPLGGGVETSTDTQYF. Looking up the rest from reference TRBV9 and TRBJ2-3 gives the full variable domain: DSGVTQTPKHLITATGQRVTLRCSPRSGDLSVYWYQQSLDQGLQFLIQYYNGEERAKGNILERFSAQQFPDLHSELNLSSLELGDSALYFCASSPPLGGGVETSTDTQYFGPGTRLTVL.

CDR3: CASSYSKGLNTEAFF. The CDR3 nucleotides read TGTGCCAGCAGTTACTCTAAGGGATTGAACACTGAAGCTTTCTTT. This chain links TRBV6-6 with TRBJ1-1, with D uncertain. CDR1 is MNHNY, CDR2 SVGAGI, per germline (reference sequence). The CDR3 length is 15 residues. The V and J ends lost 0 bases and 0 bases respectively, with 8 bases between them.

V is TRBV4-2 and J is TRBJ1-2, with no clear D. This CDR3 contains 16 residues. V dropped 4 bases and J dropped 2 bases, with 17 bases sitting between them. Per the germline V gene, CDR1 is LGHNA and CDR2 is YNFKEQ. This chain's CDR3 is CASSLLSGVENYGYTF. The CDR3 bases are TGTGCCAGCAGCCTTCTTTCAGGCGTGGAGAACTATGGCTACACCTTC.

This clone has more than one count but fewer than ten. The chain carries TRBV5-4 and TRBJ1-1; D gene ambiguous. This CDR3 spans 14 amino acids. CDR1 is SGHNT, CDR2 YYREEE, per germline (reference sequence). The germline V and J ends were trimmed by 5 bases and 0 bases, with 11 bases remaining between them. CDR3 in DNA: TGTGCCAGCAGTATCTCACCACTGAACACTGAAGCTTTCTTT. Its protein is CASSISPLNTEAFF. Drawing the rest from reference TRBV5-4 and TRBJ1-1, the complete variable domain is ETGVTQSPTHLIKTRGQQVTLRCSSQSGHNTVSWYQQALGQGPQFIFQYYREEENGRGNFPPRFSGLQFPNYSSELNVNALELDDSALYLCASSISPLNTEAFFGQGTRLTVV.

V is TRBV10-3 and J is TRBJ1-1; 11 nucleotides line up with TRBD1. V gave up 2 bases and J gave up 5 bases; unmatched junction bases: 4. Germline-derived CDR1 and CDR2 are ENHRY and SYGVKD. The CDR3 is 15 residues long. DNA of the CDR3: TGTGCCATCAGTGAGGGACAGGGGGCGAGGACTGAAGCTTTCTTT. Its protein is CAISEGQGARTEAFF.

The chain uses TRBV6-5 and TRBJ1-1; D call uncertain. CDR1 is MNHEY, CDR2 SVGAGI, per germline. The CDR3 is made up of 13 amino acids. V lost 5 bases, J lost 1 base, and 8 bases lay in between. The CDR3 nucleotides are TGTGCCAGCAGTCAAATGGGGAACACTGAAGCTTTCTTT. Translated, it gives CASSQMGNTEAFF.

The chain has TRBV7-2 and TRBJ2-7; D is unclear. The germline CDR1 and CDR2 sequences are SGHTA and FQGNSA. Trimming removed 5 bases from V and 5 bases from J, with 10 bases in between. This CDR3 region has 12 residues. The CDR3 coding sequence is TGTGCCAGCAGCCCTGACCTCCACGAGCAGTACTTC. It is translated as CASSPDLHEQYF.

Regarding this clone: At one end, the junction sequence differs from germline, possibly due to a read error. This chain links TRBV5-1 with TRBJ2-1; D possibly matches TRBD1 or TRBD2 (5 bases each). Germline values: CDR1 SGHRS, CDR2 YFSETQ. The CDR3 sequence is 16 residues long. In DNA form, the CDR3 reads TGCGCCAGCACCTTGGGAGCAGGGATCACCTACAATGAGCAGTTCTTC. This sequence encodes CASTLGAGITYNEQFF.

The chain carries TRBV6-6 and TRBJ2-7; the D gene is possibly TRBD1 (6 bases). Trimming took 6 bases from V and 4 from J, leaving 16 bases between them. The CDR3 runs 14 residues. The germline V gene has CDR1 MNHNY and CDR2 SVGAGI (reference sequence). This CDR3 is CASSYTQGTYEQYF. The CDR3 region has the DNA TGTGCCAGCAGCTACACACAGGGTACGTACGAGCAGTACTTC.

V gene TRBV5-4 combines with J gene TRBJ1-1; D might be TRBD1 (6 bases). Germline CDR1 and CDR2: SGHNT and YYREEE (reference sequence). Trimming shortened V by 4 bases and J by 0 bases, and 16 bases separated the two germline ends. The CDR3 has 16 residues. The CDR3 loop is CASSQGGINLNTEAFF. CDR3 DNA sequence: TGTGCCAGCAGCCAAGGGGGGATAAACTTGAACACTGAAGCTTTCTTT.

The V and J genes are TRBV4-1 and TRBJ2-7; 7 bases align to TRBD1. V gave up 0 bases and J gave up 2 bases; unmatched junction bases: 1. This CDR3 spans 14 amino acids. The germline V gene encodes CDR1 MGHRA and CDR2 YSYEKL. The CDR3 is CASSQEGQPYEQYF. CDR3 coding DNA: TGCGCCAGCAGCCAAGAGGGACAGCCCTACGAGCAGTACTTC.

The chain joins TRBV5-1 to TRBJ1-1; the match to TRBD1 covers 10 bases. Germline loops: CDR1 SGHRS, CDR2 YFSETQ. The V gene end was trimmed by 3 bases and the J gene end by 1 base; junction bases not matched to a gene: 15. CDR3 size: 19 residues. CDR3 protein: CASSSSLRQGARGNTEAFF. The CDR3 DNA sequence: TGCGCCAGCAGCTCAAGCCTAAGACAGGGGGCGAGAGGGAACACTGAAGCTTTCTTT.

The chain couples TRBV6-5 to TRBJ1-2; D unresolved. Trimming took off 4 bases at V and 8 bases at J, with 11 bases between the two ends. The CDR3 contains 12 residues. Germline V gene lookup returns CDR1 MNHEY and CDR2 SVGAGI. CDR3 residues: CASSFPGSGYTF. The CDR3 DNA is TGTGCCAGCAGTTTTCCCGGTAGCGGCTACACCTTC.

CDR3 DNA sequence: TGTGCCAGCAGTACCCTGACAGGGAGCAATCAGCCCCAGCATTTT. Translation gives CASSTLTGSNQPQHF. The V call is TRBV6-1, the J call TRBJ1-5; TRBD1 matches at 7 bases. Germline V lookup: CDR1 MNHNS, CDR2 SASEGT. J lost 1 base, V lost 5 bases, and 5 bases had no gene match. The CDR3 covers 15 residues.

CDR3 DNA sequence: TGTGCCAGCAGCTTGCGAGTTAGCGGGGGGACGAATGAGCAGTTCTTC. Encoded protein: CASSLRVSGGTNEQFF. The V call is TRBV5-6, the J call TRBJ2-1, with 10 bases that match TRBD2. Germline-derived CDR1 and CDR2 are SGHDT and YYEEEE. Trimming removed 1 base from V and 7 bases from J; junction bases left unmatched: 8. The CDR3 is 16 residues long.

The V gene is TRBV7-2, the J gene TRBJ1-2; 9 bases agree with TRBD1. The trim removed 2 bases at V and 3 bases at J, leaving 7 bases unmatched. The length of the CDR3 is 16 residues. Germline assignment: CDR1 SGHTA and CDR2 FQGNSA. CDR3 bases: TGTGCCAGCAGCTTAAGCCCGGGACAGGGCCACTATGGCTACACCTTC. It codes for CASSLSPGQGHYGYTF.

This chain connects TRBV11-3 to TRBJ1-2; D not certain. The CDR3 covers 12 residues. Germline lookup yields CDR1 SGHNT and CDR2 YENEEA. V was trimmed by 1 base and J by 8 bases, leaving 8 bases between them. The CDR3 DNA is TGTGCCAGCAGCTTAGGAAGGAGCGGCTACACCTTC. This sequence encodes CASSLGRSGYTF.

The chain combines TRBV19 with TRBJ1-1; no clear D gene. From germline, CDR1 is LNHDA and CDR2 SQIVND (reference sequence). V lost 6 bases to trimming and J lost 3 bases, with 8 bases between them. This CDR3 has 12 amino acids. CDR3 protein: CASRPRDTEAFF. The DNA of the CDR3 is TGTGCCAGTAGACCCCGGGACACTGAAGCTTTCTTT.

The CDR3: CASSLGRGWGNQPQHF. The CDR3 DNA follows: TGTGCCAGCAGTTTGGGGCGTGGGTGGGGCAATCAGCCCCAGCATTTT. The V and J genes are TRBV27 and TRBJ1-5; the D gene is possibly TRBD1 (5 bases). Germline CDR1 reads MNHEY; CDR2 reads SMNVEV (reference sequence). The CDR3 extends over 16 amino acids. Trimming took off 3 bases at V and 2 bases at J, with 14 bases between the two ends.

The V call is TRBV27, the J call TRBJ1-1, with a possible D match to TRBD1 (5 bases). The CDR3 sequence is 16 residues long. In germline, CDR1 is MNHEY, CDR2 SMNVEV (reference sequence). Trimming took off 10 bases at V and 0 bases at J, with 21 bases between the two ends. CDR3 sequence reads: CATKPYRLSMNTEAFF. CDR3 DNA: TGTGCCACCAAGCCTTACAGGCTATCCATGAACACTGAAGCTTTCTTT.

This clone was counted a single time. The V gene is TRBV29-1, the J gene TRBJ2-5; a weak D match, TRBD1 (5 bases). This CDR3 spans 12 amino acids. V was cut by 3 bases and J by 5 bases, with 10 bases left in between. Germline CDR1 is SQVTM and CDR2 is ANQGSEA. CDR3: CSVDRDLETQYF. DNA of the CDR3: TGCAGCGTTGACAGGGATTTGGAGACCCAGTACTTC.

The chain carries TRBV11-2 and TRBJ2-3; weak D call: TRBD2 (7 bases). The CDR3 loop spans 14 amino acids. The V end was cut by 3 bases, the J end by 4 bases, with 11 bases between. From germline, CDR1 is SGHAT and CDR2 FQNNGV. The CDR3 DNA is TGTGCCAGCAGCTTTGGGGGGGGGCCAGATACGCAGTATTTT. Translated: CASSFGGGPDTQYF.

The genes are TRBV29-1 and TRBJ2-7; D not resolved. Trimming took off 5 bases at V and 3 bases at J, with 11 bases between the two ends. The CDR3 length is 12 residues. The germline CDR1 and CDR2 sequences are SQVTM and ANQGSEA. In nucleotides, the CDR3 is TGCAGCGTTCAACAGTCGATCTACGAGCAGTACTTC. Its protein product is CSVQQSIYEQYF.

The chain combines TRBV5-1 with TRBJ1-5; D is possibly TRBD1 (5 bases). The CDR3 consists of 15 residues. Germline V CDR1 and CDR2: SGHRS, YFSETQ. V was clipped by 6 bases and J by 7 bases, with 20 bases between them. The CDR3 reads CASNGEGSGRQPQHF. In DNA form, the CDR3 reads TGCGCCAGCAATGGGGAGGGGTCAGGAAGGCAGCCCCAGCATTTT. The full variable domain, in which reference TRBV5-1 and TRBJ1-5 provide the parts outside the CDR3, is KAGVTQTPRYLIKTRGQQVTLSCSPISGHRSVSWYQQTPGQGLQFLFEYFSETQRNKGNFPGRFSGRQFSNSRSEMNVSTLELGDSALYLCASNGEGSGRQPQHFGDGTRLSIL.

The rearrangement links TRBV28 to TRBJ2-1; perhaps TRBD2 as D (6 bases). Trimming shortened V by 5 bases and J by 9 bases, and 11 bases separated the two germline ends. The CDR3 covers 12 residues. The germline CDR1 and CDR2 sequences are MDHEN and SYDVKM. Written as DNA, the CDR3 is TGTGCCAGCAGTGCCCAGGGAGGTGAGCAGTTCTTC. This gives the protein CASSAQGGEQFF.

The chain carries TRBV9 and TRBJ2-5, with TRBD2 matching over 14 bases. Germline trimming cut 3 bases from V and 2 bases from J; bases unmatched to any gene: 3. Germline assignment: CDR1 SGDLS and CDR2 YYNGEE. CDR3 length equals 16 residues. The CDR3 protein is CASSEGTSGGQETQYF. The DNA of the CDR3 is TGTGCCAGCAGCGAGGGGACTAGCGGGGGACAAGAGACCCAGTACTTC.